Reported below is one T cell receptor (beta chain). What it binds is not known. The data stem from a study of T cell clones after liver transplantation. Background on the study: Samples came pre-transplant, pre-randomization before withdrawal, and post-randomization after withdrawal ended.

Sequenced by immunoSEQ multiplex PCR; TCRdb stores in-frame clones only, minus some. The sample shows some 80,000 clones, around four fifths of them seen only once. This CDR3 has 16 amino acids. The V segment lost 0 bases and the J segment 3 bases; nucleotides outside the gene matches: 4. Germline V gene lookup returns CDR1 MNHNS and CDR2 SASEGT. Study outcomes and limitations: In most of the 8 subjects, circulating graft-donor-reactive CD4 TCRbeta sequences fell significantly after transplant. The donor-reactive repertoire was only partly measurable in a couple of subjects, lacking donor cells.

The specimen was CD4+ T cells from blood, collected just over 45 months after liver transplant. The chain uses TRBV6-1 and TRBJ2-2; 7 positions match TRBD2. The receptor was derived from a human patient who received a liver transplant. Some of the T cells might come from the graft donor. CDR3 coding DNA: TGTGCCAGCAGTGAAGCCCCTAGCGGATACACCGGGGAGCTGTTTTTT. Protein: CASSEAPSGYTGELFF.